This T cell receptor beta chain was found in a study of T-cell reconstitution after alpha-beta-depleted transplantation in children listed by TCRdb under 2016. About the investigation overall: Using TCR repertoire profiling, the study followed T-cell immune reconstitution in a quantitative way in children after TCRalphabeta/CD19-depleted allogeneic hematopoietic cell transplantation.

Read against the paper, the sample's treatment or condition label means: allogeneic hematopoietic cell transplantation with graft depleted of TCRalphabeta T cells and CD19 B cells. The transplant recipients were children given TCRalphabeta/CD19-depleted allogeneic hematopoietic cell grafts. Broader findings and caveats from the paper: About two months after transplant, the apparently early recovery of alphabetaT-cell counts reportedly depended on just several hundred clones that had expanded rapidly and came from non-depleted graft cells. The frequencies of hyperexpanded clones fell over the following months, and after one year, T-cell counts and TCRbeta diversity were mostly attributed to newly produced T cells. In some patients, the high TCRbeta diversity seen at day 60 was put down to recipient T cells and intrathymic progenitors that had survived conditioning.

As regards this clonotype: No antigen is known for it. No much larger clone is present one base from it, and per-base qualities are unavailable.

The germline V gene gives CDR1 as MDHEN and CDR2 as SYDVKM. There are 18 amino acids in the CDR3, from cysteine to phenylalanine inclusive. Only the CDR3 DNA is retained, 54 bases long and in frame from the first base. Clipping removes 6 bases from V and 6 bases from J, with 14 as the unmatched junction base count. The library was generated by PCR. Sequencing relied on an Illumina HiSeq 2500. TCR library preparation used molecular barcoding, with unique molecular identifiers applied to normalize quantification of the TCRbeta repertoire. The public reads were quality trimmed at Q25 with fastp and then assembled into clones with MiXCR by TCRdb, keeping productive beta chains. Rows are combined by CDR3 protein, so each entry shows the most common genes and DNA. The sample table records roughly 420,000 distinct CDR3 sequences; under 20% of these occur just once. The leading ten clones occupy roughly 27% of the sample.

This receptor was taken from a boy under two years old who had a stem cell transplant for Wiskott-Aldrich syndrome, so the T cells may come from the graft donor. The V gene is TRBV28 and the J gene is TRBJ2-3; TRBD2 agrees with 14 junctional bases. Sequencing used PBMCs, mostly from graft donor cells, obtained 360 days after TCRalphabeta/CD19-depleted stem cell transplant. CDR3 sequence: CASSSVLNGLAGGDTQYF. The DNA sequence is TGTGCCAGCAGCTCAGTCCTCAACGGACTAGCGGGGGGTGATACGCAGTATTTT.